The rows below give T cell receptor beta chains drawn from one sample of a study of T cells after yellow fever vaccination. TCRdb recomputed calls from the 5' RACE reads with MiXCR, one row per CDR3 protein. The sample consists of a few hundred thousand distinct CDR3 sequences, around 10% of them appearing once. The sequenced sample was PBMCs, obtained on the day of the first yellow fever vaccination. Receptors were obtained from a man aged 18 to 29 who received the YFV17D yellow fever vaccine. The CDR3 runs from the conserved cysteine through the conserved F or W. Each record gives: clone size, D gene, CDR3 length, V gene, J gene, CDR3 DNA, CDR3 protein. D genes are given only for firm matches. Rows may omit the clone size; those that give it use once, few, many or a size class.

abundance: few
d_gene: TRBD1
len: 14
v_gene: TRBV7-2
j_gene: TRBJ1-5
CDR3nt: TGTGCCAGCAGCATCCGACAGGGCGGACAGCCCCAGCATTTT
CDR3aa: CASSIRQGGQPQHF

abundance: many
d_gene: TRBD2
len: 13
v_gene: TRBV14
j_gene: TRBJ2-7
CDR3nt: TGTGCCAGCAGCCGGACTAGCGCCCACGAGCAGTACTTC
CDR3aa: CASSRTSAHEQYF

abundance: few
d_gene: TRBD1
len: 19
v_gene: TRBV5-6
j_gene: TRBJ2-2
CDR3nt: TGTGCCAGCAGCTCTTACCGGGACAGGACCCCTATGAACACCGGGGAGCTGTTTTTT
CDR3aa: CASSSYRDRTPMNTGELFF

abundance: -
d_gene: -
len: 15
v_gene: TRBV4-3
j_gene: TRBJ1-2
CDR3nt: TGCGCCAGCCCTAAACCCCCCCAGGGAGGAGAGGGCTACACCTTC
CDR3aa: CASPKPPQGGEGYTF

abundance: -
d_gene: -
len: 15
v_gene: TRBV12-3/TRBV12-4
j_gene: TRBJ2-2
CDR3nt: TGTGCCAGCAGTTTATACACGGGGGACACCGGGGAGCTGTTTTTT
CDR3aa: CASSLYTGDTGELFF

abundance: -
d_gene: -
len: 13
v_gene: TRBV20-1
j_gene: TRBJ2-3
CDR3nt: TGCAGTGCTCCCCCCCCCGGCACAGATACGCAGTATTTT
CDR3aa: CSAPPPGTDTQYF

abundance: few
d_gene: -
len: 12
v_gene: TRBV19
j_gene: TRBJ1-1
CDR3nt: TGTGCCAGTAGTTCAGGGGTTGACTACGCTTTCTTT
CDR3aa: CASSSGVDYAFF

abundance: -
d_gene: -
len: 15
v_gene: TRBV6-1
j_gene: TRBJ1-5
CDR3nt: TGTGCCAGCAGCCGAACCGGGACCCGCTATCAGCCCCAGCATTTT
CDR3aa: CASSRTGTRYQPQHF

abundance: -
d_gene: -
len: 13
v_gene: TRBV7-9
j_gene: TRBJ1-1
CDR3nt: TGTGCCAGCAGCCCAAGACAGGATGGTGAAGCTTTCTTT
CDR3aa: CASSPRQDGEAFF

abundance: -
d_gene: TRBD1
len: 16
v_gene: TRBV24-1
j_gene: TRBJ1-2
CDR3nt: TGTGCCACCAGTGATTATTCGAGGACAGGGGTTGATGGCTACACCTTC
CDR3aa: CATSDYSRTGVDGYTF

abundance: few
d_gene: TRBD1
len: 13
v_gene: TRBV20-1
j_gene: TRBJ1-4
CDR3nt: TGCAGTGCTCTACAGGGGGCTAATGAAAAACTGTTTTTT
CDR3aa: CSALQGANEKLFF

abundance: -
d_gene: -
len: 17
v_gene: TRBV12-3/TRBV12-4
j_gene: TRBJ1-5
CDR3nt: TGTGCCAGCAGCTCCCGGGACGGCTATTATAGCAATCAGCCCCAGCATTTT
CDR3aa: CASSSRDGYYSNQPQHF

abundance: few
d_gene: -
len: 13
v_gene: TRBV19
j_gene: TRBJ2-1
CDR3nt: TGTGCCACATCTTGGCGTGGGATGGATGAGCAGTTCTTC
CDR3aa: CATSWRGMDEQFF

abundance: many
d_gene: TRBD1
len: 15
v_gene: TRBV5-1
j_gene: TRBJ2-6
CDR3nt: TGTGCCAGCAGCTCTACAGGGGCTGGGGCCAACGTCCTGACTTTC
CDR3aa: CASSSTGAGANVLTF

abundance: few
d_gene: -
len: 15
v_gene: TRBV20-1
j_gene: TRBJ2-2
CDR3nt: TGCAGTGCTAGAGAATCCCCGGGATTCACCGGGGAGCTGTTTTTT
CDR3aa: CSARESPGFTGELFF

abundance: few
d_gene: -
len: 14
v_gene: TRBV4-3
j_gene: TRBJ2-2
CDR3nt: TGCGCCAGCAGCCAAGAAGGCGGGACCGGGGAGCTGTTTTTT
CDR3aa: CASSQEGGTGELFF

abundance: few
d_gene: -
len: 15
v_gene: TRBV4-3
j_gene: TRBJ1-2
CDR3nt: TGCGCCAGCGGGGAAACAGGGTTGTCTTCCTATGGCTACACCTTC
CDR3aa: CASGETGLSSYGYTF

abundance: -
d_gene: TRBD2
len: 17
v_gene: TRBV12-3/TRBV12-4
j_gene: TRBJ2-5
CDR3nt: TGTGCCAGCAGTCCCGGGGCTAGCGGGGCCGGCGGAGAGACCCAGTACTTC
CDR3aa: CASSPGASGAGGETQYF

abundance: few
d_gene: TRBD1
len: 14
v_gene: TRBV11-3
j_gene: TRBJ2-5
CDR3nt: TGTGCCAGCAGTCCCGGGACAGGGGCCGAGACCCAGTACTTC
CDR3aa: CASSPGTGAETQYF

abundance: few
d_gene: -
len: 15
v_gene: TRBV5-1
j_gene: TRBJ2-1
CDR3nt: TGCGCCAGCAGCTTGGATCCGGGGCCCGGCGATGAGCAGTTCTTC
CDR3aa: CASSLDPGPGDEQFF

abundance: few
d_gene: TRBD1
len: 14
v_gene: TRBV29-1
j_gene: TRBJ2-1
CDR3nt: TGCAGCGTGAACACCCAGGGGGTGGGGAATGAGCAGTTCTTC
CDR3aa: CSVNTQGVGNEQFF

abundance: -
d_gene: -
len: 15
v_gene: TRBV7-8
j_gene: TRBJ2-2
CDR3nt: TGTGCCAGCAGCTTAGGGTATTTGTCGGCCGGGGAGCTGTTTTTT
CDR3aa: CASSLGYLSAGELFF

abundance: few
d_gene: -
len: 14
v_gene: TRBV6-2/TRBV6-3
j_gene: TRBJ2-2
CDR3nt: TGTGCCAGCAGTTACTTGTCGCCAACCGGGGAGCTGTTTTTT
CDR3aa: CASSYLSPTGELFF

abundance: -
d_gene: -
len: 16
v_gene: TRBV6-5
j_gene: TRBJ2-3
CDR3nt: TGTGCCAGCAGTTACTCCGGGGGCAGTAACACAGATACGCAGTATTTT
CDR3aa: CASSYSGGSNTDTQYF

abundance: few
d_gene: -
len: 13
v_gene: TRBV3-1
j_gene: TRBJ2-1
CDR3nt: TGTGCCAGCAGCCTCAGTAGGTACAATGAGCAGTTCTTC
CDR3aa: CASSLSRYNEQFF

abundance: many
d_gene: -
len: 13
v_gene: TRBV7-2
j_gene: TRBJ2-5
CDR3nt: TGTGCCAGCAGCTTTCTCTTCCAAGAGACCCAGTACTTC
CDR3aa: CASSFLFQETQYF

abundance: -
d_gene: -
len: 15
v_gene: TRBV12-3/TRBV12-4
j_gene: TRBJ2-1
CDR3nt: TGTGCCAGCAGTTTTATGCAGGGAGTCTTTATTGAGCAGTTCTTC
CDR3aa: CASSFMQGVFIEQFF

abundance: few
d_gene: -
len: 18
v_gene: TRBV14
j_gene: TRBJ2-1
CDR3nt: TGTGCCAGCAGCCAAAGGATTTCCGGGACCGAACCCTACAATGAGCAGTTCTTC
CDR3aa: CASSQRISGTEPYNEQFF

abundance: many
d_gene: -
len: 16
v_gene: TRBV4-1
j_gene: TRBJ2-5
CDR3nt: TGCGCCAGCAGCCAAGATGAGGGACAAACCCAAGAGACCCAGTACTTC
CDR3aa: CASSQDEGQTQETQYF

abundance: -
d_gene: TRBD2
len: 18
v_gene: TRBV4-3
j_gene: TRBJ2-3
CDR3nt: TGCGCCAGCAGCCAAAGACCCAGCGGGGGGCTCGGCACAGATACGCAGTATTTT
CDR3aa: CASSQRPSGGLGTDTQYF

abundance: few
d_gene: -
len: 14
v_gene: TRBV10-3
j_gene: TRBJ2-2
CDR3nt: TGTGCCATTAGAGGGGGGGACGGCACCGGGGAGCTGTTTTTT
CDR3aa: CAIRGGDGTGELFF

abundance: -
d_gene: -
len: 13
v_gene: TRBV27
j_gene: TRBJ2-2
CDR3nt: TGTGCCAGCCGTTGGAAGTACACCGGGGAGCTGTTTTTT
CDR3aa: CASRWKYTGELFF

abundance: few
d_gene: -
len: 14
v_gene: TRBV29-1
j_gene: TRBJ2-3
CDR3nt: TGCAGCGTGCGCCTACGGGCGCGAGCAGATACGCAGTATTTT
CDR3aa: CSVRLRARADTQYF

abundance: many
d_gene: -
len: 14
v_gene: TRBV5-1
j_gene: TRBJ2-1
CDR3nt: TGCGCCAGCAGCTTGGGCGGCCCCTACAATGAGCAGTTCTTC
CDR3aa: CASSLGGPYNEQFF

abundance: -
d_gene: -
len: 15
v_gene: TRBV6-5
j_gene: TRBJ1-6
CDR3nt: TGTGCCAGCAGTTACTCGACGAGACATAATTCACCCCTCCACTTT
CDR3aa: CASSYSTRHNSPLHF

abundance: few
d_gene: -
len: 14
v_gene: TRBV7-2
j_gene: TRBJ2-5
CDR3nt: TGTGCCAGCAGCCCCGGTCCGGGGCTGGAGACCCAGTACTTC
CDR3aa: CASSPGPGLETQYF

abundance: -
d_gene: TRBD1
len: 13
v_gene: TRBV29-1
j_gene: TRBJ1-1
CDR3nt: TGCAGCGGTGGAACCGGGACAGTCTCTGAAGCTTTCTTT
CDR3aa: CSGGTGTVSEAFF